The rows below give T cell receptor beta chains drawn from one sample of a study of a mutant IDH1 vaccine in newly diagnosed glioma. Their specific antigens are unknown. TCRdb's table, derived via immunoSEQ multiplex PCR, lists solely in-frame clones and lacks some. This table has approximately 100,000 clones, about nine tenths appearing once. The sequencing here drew on PBMCs, taken from a glioma patient whose treatment included an IDH1 peptide vaccine. These receptors were obtained from a woman between 50 and 59 years old with glioma. Each CDR3 is given with its conserved first and last residue. A D gene is named only where the DNA matches it firmly. Size is stated for part of the rows, as once, few or many counts, or as a class when the clone is expanded.

j_call v_call clone_size d_call cdr3_aa cdr3_nt
TRBJ2-1 TRBV27 once TRBD2 CASSSSSGVYNEQFF TGTGCCAGCAGTTCCTCTAGCGGGGTATACAATGAGCAGTTCTTC
TRBJ1-1 TRBV5-8 - TRBD1 CASTKTGVGTTEAFF TGTGCCAGCACCAAGACAGGGGTTGGGACCACTGAAGCTTTCTTT
TRBJ2-3 TRBV27 - - CASSLQRQGGRDTQYF TGTGCCAGCAGTTTACAACGACAGGGAGGGAGAGATACGCAGTATTTT
TRBJ2-7 TRBV7-9 once TRBD2 CASSLGHSGKGEQYF TGTGCCAGCAGCTTAGGCCATAGCGGGAAGGGCGAGCAGTACTTC
TRBJ1-1 TRBV6-1 - - CASTVNTEAFF TGTGCCAGCACCGTGAACACTGAAGCTTTCTTT
TRBJ1-1 TRBV6-6 - TRBD1 CASSYSNRGRWTEAFF TGTGCCAGCAGTTACTCGAACAGGGGGCGCTGGACTGAAGCTTTCTTT
TRBJ2-1 TRBV27 - TRBD2 CASGIAGVTAEQFF TGTGCCAGCGGCATAGCGGGAGTTACCGCCGAGCAGTTCTTC
TRBJ2-1 TRBV2 - - CASSDSGGPNEQFF TGTGCCAGCAGTGACAGCGGAGGGCCCAATGAGCAGTTCTTC
TRBJ1-4 TRBV7-9 - - CASSLDTGPTNEKLFF TGTGCCAGCAGCTTAGATACAGGTCCAACTAATGAAAAACTGTTTTTT
TRBJ2-1 TRBV10-1 few TRBD1 CASNSPGQGVNEQFF TGCGCCAGCAATTCCCCGGGACAGGGGGTCAATGAGCAGTTCTTC
TRBJ2-3 TRBV11-2 - - CASSLVVLSTDTQYF TGTGCCAGCAGCTTAGTGGTGCTAAGCACAGATACGCAGTATTTT